One and the same sample provided the 29 T cell receptor beta chains below, sequenced in a study of T cells in Graves' hyperthyroidism and ophthalmopathy. Using RNA transcripts as the source, TCR beta CDR3 regions were amplified. First-round RT-PCR targeting the TCR CDR3 was performed with the HTBI primer set. MiXCR was run by TCRdb on the multiplex PCR reads, yielding one entry per CDR3 protein. The sample has about 290,000 distinct CDR3 sequences, roughly 13% seen once. The sample comprised blood. These receptors came from a woman aged 35 to 49 with Graves' hyperthyroidism.

This clonotype was picked up a small number of times. The V gene is TRBV9, the J gene TRBJ1-2; D may be TRBD1 (6 bases). V dropped 4 bases and J dropped 2 bases, with 12 bases sitting between them. Germline CDR1 SGDLS, CDR2 YYNGEE. The length of the CDR3 is 14 residues. In nucleotides, the CDR3 is TGTGCCAGCAGCACTCGGACAGCCAACTATGGCTACACCTTC. Its translation: CASSTRTANYGYTF.

This clonotype was seen only a few times. The J gene is TRBJ2-7, the V gene TRBV6-5; 7 bases fit TRBD1. CDR1 is MNHEY, CDR2 SVGAGI, per germline. V lost 1 base to trimming and J lost 7 bases; unmatched junction nucleotides: 1. This CDR3 comprises 12 residues. The CDR3 protein is CASSYLTGEQYF. CDR3 coding DNA: TGTGCCAGCAGTTACTTGACAGGGGAGCAGTACTTC.

V gene TRBV4-1 combines with J gene TRBJ1-2; no clear D gene. V lost 4 bases and J lost 4, with 10 bases in between. This CDR3 is built from 13 residues. CDR1 MGHRA and CDR2 YSYEKL come from the germline V gene. CDR3 DNA sequence: TGCGCCAGCAGCCCCCTTGAAGGCTATGGCTACACCTTC. Residues: CASSPLEGYGYTF.

This clonotype was detected a few times. The chain employs TRBV5-8 and TRBJ2-7, with 10 bases identical to TRBD1. Germline V lookup: CDR1 SGHTS, CDR2 YDEGEE. The CDR3 runs 16 residues. V trimming: 1 base; J trimming: 1 base; junction bases outside the gene matches: 5. The CDR3 nucleotides read TGTGCCAGCAGCTTGATGTTGGGACAGGGGTCCTACGAGCAGTACTTC. Protein sequence: CASSLMLGQGSYEQYF.

This clonotype was recorded a few times. The rearrangement uses TRBV7-2 and TRBJ1-5, with TRBD1 identical over 10 bases. This CDR3 contains 15 residues. Germline loops: CDR1 SGHTA, CDR2 FQGNSA. V shed 4 bases, J shed 7 bases, and the junction held 7 bases outside the gene matches. In DNA, the CDR3 is TGTGCCAGCAGCTCGGGGACAGGGGTAGGACAGCCCCAGCATTTT. Translating gives CASSSGTGVGQPQHF.

At least ten counts were recorded for this clonotype. The rearrangement links TRBV6-2 or TRBV6-3 to TRBJ2-3; D is ambiguous. Germline CDR1 is MNHEY and CDR2 is SVGEGT. V shed 6 bases and J shed 3 bases, with 10 bases lying between them. The CDR3 is 13 amino acids. The CDR3 is CASRPIRTDTQYF. For the CDR3, the DNA is TGTGCCAGCAGACCGATCCGGACAGATACGCAGTATTTT.

This clonotype appeared many times. The chain employs TRBV28 and TRBJ1-2; possible D gene TRBD1, 6 bases. V shed 6 bases and J shed 4 bases, with 18 bases lying between them. The CDR3 is made up of 15 amino acids. Germline V gene sequence: CDR1 MDHEN, CDR2 SYDVKM. The CDR3 sequence: CASSSSGGRSYGYTF. The CDR3 DNA reads TGTGCCAGCAGCTCCTCCGGGGGCAGAAGCTATGGCTACACCTTC.

This clonotype was counted many times. The V call is TRBV9, the J call TRBJ1-2; 7 bases are a match to TRBD1. CDR3 size: 17 residues. The V gene's germline CDR1 is SGDLS and CDR2 YYNGEE. The V gene end was trimmed by 8 bases and the J gene end by 1 base; junction bases not matched to a gene: 17. CDR3 nucleotides: TGTGCCAGTACCTTTTACCCCGACAGGGTCGATAACTATGGCTACACCTTC. It translates to CASTFYPDRVDNYGYTF. Using reference TRBV9 and TRBJ1-2 for the parts outside the CDR3, the full variable domain is DSGVTQTPKHLITATGQRVTLRCSPRSGDLSVYWYQQSLDQGLQFLIQYYNGEERAKGNILERFSAQQFPDLHSELNLSSLELGDSALYFCASTFYPDRVDNYGYTFGSGTRLTVV.

This clonotype occurred many times. The chain uses TRBV7-8 and TRBJ2-3; D is unclear. Trimming took off 5 bases at V and 4 bases at J, with 16 bases between the two ends. Germline loops: CDR1 SGHVS, CDR2 FQNEAQ. The CDR3 sequence is 15 residues long. The DNA for the CDR3 is TGTGCCAGCAGCCCCCAGGATGGCGTAGCAGATACGCAGTATTTT. Its protein is CASSPQDGVADTQYF.

Ten or more counts support this clonotype. V and J are TRBV27 and TRBJ1-1, with 10 bases aligning to TRBD1. V lost 9 bases, J lost 4 bases, and 5 bases stayed unmatched. Germline loops: CDR1 MNHEY, CDR2 SMNVEV (reference sequence). CDR3 size: 13 residues. The CDR3 region is CASQDRGSTEAFF. The DNA for the CDR3 is TGTGCCAGTCAGGACAGGGGGAGCACTGAAGCTTTCTTT.

The sample holds many counts of this clonotype. J is TRBJ2-7 and V is TRBV2, with 8 positions matching TRBD1. Per the germline V gene, CDR1 is SNHLY and CDR2 is FYNNEI. Trimming cost V 7 bases and J 6 bases; bases outside gene matches: 5. This CDR3 spans 12 amino acids. CDR3 DNA: TGTGCCAGCACGTACAGGGGGAGCGAGCAGTACTTC. This codes for CASTYRGSEQYF.

The V and J genes are TRBV7-9 and TRBJ2-2, with D maybe TRBD2 (7 bases). Trimming removed 6 bases from V and 1 base from J, with 15 bases in between. The length of the CDR3 is 16 residues. From germline, CDR1 is SEHNR and CDR2 FQNEAQ (reference sequence). The CDR3 region is CASRGGAGKNTGELFF. In nucleotides, the CDR3 is TGTGCCAGCAGGGGGGGGGCGGGGAAGAACACCGGGGAGCTGTTTTTT.

This clonotype was seen repeatedly, ten times or more. This rearrangement joins TRBV28 to TRBJ2-3; 11 bases line up with TRBD2. The junction had 4 bases not matched to a gene; V was cut back by 3 bases and J by 2 bases. Looked up from germline, CDR1 is MDHEN and CDR2 is SYDVKM. The CDR3 is made up of 16 amino acids. CDR3 in amino acids: CASSFLAGGLTDTQYF. DNA of the CDR3: TGTGCCAGCAGTTTCCTAGCGGGAGGCCTCACAGATACGCAGTATTTT.

The chain uses TRBV28 and TRBJ2-7; D assignment may be TRBD1 or TRBD2 (5 bases each). The CDR3 has 14 residues. Germline V gives CDR1 MDHEN, CDR2 SYDVKM. V lost 7 bases and J lost 3, with 16 bases in between. CDR3 in amino acids: CASTRRGMYYEQYF. The CDR3 nucleotides are TGTGCCAGCACTCGCCGGGGCATGTACTACGAGCAGTACTTC.

This clonotype was recorded at least ten times. The chain carries TRBV29-1 and TRBJ2-7; D possibly uses TRBD1 or TRBD2 (6 bases each). Germline CDR1 reads SQVTM; CDR2 reads ANQGSEA. The length of the CDR3 is 15 residues. V lost 6 bases, J lost 0 bases, and 18 bases lay in between. The CDR3 region has the DNA TGCAGCGTACACTTGCCCAGGGGAGGCTCCTACGAGCAGTACTTC. It encodes CSVHLPRGGSYEQYF.

This clonotype showed up just a few times. The chain joins TRBV19 to TRBJ2-7; 11 positions agree with TRBD2. Germline V lookup: CDR1 LNHDA, CDR2 SQIVND (reference sequence). This CDR3 spans 15 amino acids. The junction had 8 bases not matched to a gene; V was cut back by 8 bases and J by 2 bases. This CDR3 reads CASSTSGSGTYEQYF. The CDR3 region has the DNA TGTGCCAGTTCCACTAGCGGGAGTGGGACCTACGAGCAGTACTTC.

This clonotype was seen many times. The chain joins TRBV6-2 or TRBV6-3 to TRBJ2-3; TRBD2 matches 11 bases. CDR3 length: 14 residues. Germline V gene lookup returns CDR1 MNHEY and CDR2 SVGEGT. CDR3 region: CATSTSGITDTQYF. The CDR3 DNA reads TGTGCGACCTCGACTAGCGGGATCACAGATACGCAGTATTTT.

The chain links TRBV11-2 to TRBJ2-3; either TRBD1 or TRBD2 may fit D (5 bases each). Germline values: CDR1 SGHAT, CDR2 FQNNGV. This CDR3 has 14 amino acids. V shed 2 bases and J shed 1 base, with 7 bases lying between them. In DNA, the CDR3 is TGTGCCAGCAGCTTACAGGGAGGCACAGATACGCAGTATTTT. It translates to CASSLQGGTDTQYF.

This clonotype turned up a few times. The chain recombines TRBV13 with TRBJ2-5; D not resolved. The germline V gene has CDR1 PRHDT and CDR2 FYEKMQ (reference sequence). The CDR3 extends over 13 amino acids. Trimming removed 3 bases at V and 4 bases at J, with 9 bases between. CDR3 residues: CASSFEWGETQYF. CDR3 sequence (DNA): TGTGCCAGCAGCTTCGAGTGGGGAGAGACCCAGTACTTC.

This clonotype was detected ten times or more. This chain joins TRBV2 and TRBJ1-6; no clear D. The V end was cut by 6 bases, the J end by 9 bases, with 9 bases between. The CDR3 loop spans 12 amino acids. Germline V lookup: CDR1 SNHLY, CDR2 FYNNEI. The CDR3 loop reads CASRQIGSPLHF. The CDR3 DNA follows: TGTGCCAGCAGACAGATAGGTTCACCCCTCCACTTT.

The rearrangement uses TRBV19 and TRBJ2-7; the match to TRBD2 covers 7 bases. From germline, CDR1 is LNHDA and CDR2 SQIVND (reference sequence). Trimming removed 6 bases from V and 4 bases from J; junction bases left unmatched: 9. The CDR3 spans 14 residues. The DNA for the CDR3 is TGTGCCAGTAGCCCCCGCGGGGGTTCGTACGAGCAGTACTTC. It translates to CASSPRGGSYEQYF.

This clonotype occurred many times. The chain recombines TRBV3-1 with TRBJ2-1, with 14 bases that match TRBD2. The V segment lost 1 base and the J segment 8 bases; nucleotides outside the gene matches: 7. Germline CDR1 is LGHDT and CDR2 is YNNKEL (reference sequence). CDR3 length: 17 amino acids. This CDR3 is CASSQGIGLAGGDEQFF. CDR3 DNA sequence: TGTGCCAGCAGCCAAGGGATAGGACTAGCGGGAGGCGATGAGCAGTTCTTC.

The CDR3 nucleotides read TGTGCCTGGAACGGCGGTAATACTAATGAAAAACTGTTTTTT. It encodes CAWNGGNTNEKLFF. The chain combines TRBV30 with TRBJ1-4, with D uncertain. V shed 4 bases and J shed 2 bases, with 11 bases lying between them. The CDR3 is 14 residues long. Looked up from germline, CDR1 is GTSNPN and CDR2 is SVGIG (reference sequence).

Ten or more counts support this clonotype. The gene calls are TRBV12-3 or TRBV12-4 and TRBJ2-1; the D gene is possibly TRBD1 (6 bases). There are 14 residues in the CDR3. Between the trimmed V and J ends, which lost 3 bases and 10 bases, there was a span of 16 bases. The CDR3 region has the DNA TGTGCCAGCAGTTTCGAGAACAGGGTTGGGGAGCAGTTCTTC. Translating gives CASSFENRVGEQFF.

This clonotype was detected many times. The chain is built from TRBV5-5 and TRBJ2-5; a possible D gene is TRBD2 (6 bases). The CDR3 covers 15 residues. CDR1 and CDR2 (germline): SGHKS, YYEKEE (reference sequence). The V end lost 4 bases, the J end lost 5 bases, and 18 bases lay between the germline ends. This CDR3 reads CASSLGGGASETQYF. The CDR3 nucleotides are TGTGCCAGCAGCCTGGGAGGCGGGGCCTCCGAGACCCAGTACTTC. Full variable domain (missing parts from reference TRBV5-5 and TRBJ2-5): DAGVTQSPTHLIKTRGQQVTLRCSPISGHKSVSWYQQVLGQGPQFIFQYYEKEERGRGNFPDRFSARQFPNYSSELNVNALLLGDSALYLCASSLGGGASETQYFGPGTRLLVL.

Many counts were recorded for this clonotype. The V call is TRBV3-1, the J call TRBJ2-2; D gene uncertain. CDR3 length: 16 residues. From germline, CDR1 is LGHDT and CDR2 YNNKEL (reference sequence). Trimming removed 1 base from V and 1 base from J, with 10 bases in between. CDR3 amino acids: CASSQAPAENTGELFF. CDR3 nucleotides: TGTGCCAGCAGCCAAGCACCAGCTGAGAACACCGGGGAGCTGTTTTTT.

Only a few counts were recorded for this clonotype. Its ends do not fully match the called genes, so a read error is possible. The chain couples TRBV6-2 or TRBV6-3 to TRBJ2-7, with a tentative D call TRBD2 (6 bases). Germline V gene data show CDR1 as MNHEY and CDR2 as SVGEGT. The CDR3 covers 13 residues. The CDR3 DNA reads TGTGCCAGCAGTTATGTTCGGGGGTACGAGCGGTACTTC. This encodes CASSYVRGYERYF.

This clonotype has more than one count but fewer than ten. The chain recombines TRBV29-1 with TRBJ2-3, with D tentatively TRBD1 (5 bases). Looked up from germline, CDR1 is SQVTM and CDR2 is ANQGSEA. The CDR3 is made up of 14 amino acids. V was pared by 6 bases and J by 2 bases, with 15 bases between. CDR3 in amino acids: CSVAAQETTDTQYF. The CDR3 DNA sequence: TGCAGCGTCGCTGCACAGGAGACCACAGATACGCAGTATTTT.

Many counts were recorded for this clonotype. The chain has TRBV7-2 and TRBJ2-7, with D tentatively TRBD1 (5 bases). Germline V gives CDR1 SGHTA, CDR2 FQGNSA. Trimming removed 5 bases from V and 2 bases from J, with 13 bases in between. CDR3 length: 14 amino acids. CDR3 region: CASSTWAGPYEQYF. The CDR3 DNA is TGTGCCAGCAGCACTTGGGCAGGGCCCTACGAGCAGTACTTC.